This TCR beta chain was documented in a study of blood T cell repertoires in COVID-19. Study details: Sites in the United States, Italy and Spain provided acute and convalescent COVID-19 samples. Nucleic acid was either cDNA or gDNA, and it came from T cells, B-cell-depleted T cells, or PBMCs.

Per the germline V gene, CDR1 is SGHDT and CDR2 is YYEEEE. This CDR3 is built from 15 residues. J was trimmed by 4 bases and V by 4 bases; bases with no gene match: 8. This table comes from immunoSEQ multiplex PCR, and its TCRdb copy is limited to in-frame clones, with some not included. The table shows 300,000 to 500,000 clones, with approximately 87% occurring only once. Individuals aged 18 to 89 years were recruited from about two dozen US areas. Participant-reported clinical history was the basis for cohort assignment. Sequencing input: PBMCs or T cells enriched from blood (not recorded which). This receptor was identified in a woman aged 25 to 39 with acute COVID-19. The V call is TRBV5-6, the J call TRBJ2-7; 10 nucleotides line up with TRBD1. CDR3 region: CASSLVGTGDYEQYF. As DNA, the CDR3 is TGTGCCAGCAGCCTAGTCGGGACAGGGGATTACGAGCAGTACTTC.